Shown below are 18 T cell receptor beta chains from a single sample sequenced in a study of T cell changes during pregnancy in multiple sclerosis. TCRdb's copy holds only in-frame clones and misses some; the assay was immunoSEQ multiplex PCR. The sample has around 65,000 clones, 70% to 90% seen once; the top ten hold 1.7%. The specimen comprised peripheral blood, sampled in the first trimester of pregnancy. These receptors originate from a female donor with multiple sclerosis, enrolled in a pregnancy study.

Turning to this clone: Within the sample, other DNA sequences also encode this same CDR3. V and J are TRBV6-5 and TRBJ1-1; no definite D call. Trimming took off 0 bases at V and 2 bases at J, with 7 bases between the two ends. CDR3 size: 14 residues. Germline loops: CDR1 MNHEY, CDR2 SVGAGI. The DNA for the CDR3 is TGTGCCAGCAGTTACTCTGCGGTCAACACTGAAGCTTTCTTT. Protein sequence: CASSYSAVNTEAFF.

The J gene is TRBJ2-7, the V gene TRBV7-6; possible D gene TRBD2, 6 bases. This CDR3 region has 19 residues. Germline values: CDR1 SGHVS, CDR2 FNYEAQ. V was clipped by 1 base and J by 0 bases, with 22 bases between them. CDR3 bases: TGTGCCAGCAGCTTAGAATTTTCTAGCGTGAATTGTCTCTCCTACGAGCAGTACTTC. Its translation is CASSLEFSSVNCLSYEQYF.

This chain connects TRBV27 to TRBJ1-4; D gene unclear. The CDR3 covers 15 residues. The V end was cut by 5 bases, the J end by 8 bases, with 18 bases between. Germline-derived CDR1 and CDR2 are MNHEY and SMNVEV (reference sequence). The CDR3 is CASSPTGIWEEKLFF. CDR3 sequence (DNA): TGTGCCAGCAGTCCAACCGGGATCTGGGAGGAAAAACTGTTTTTT.

The chain recombines TRBV15 with TRBJ1-1, with D maybe TRBD1 (5 bases). V gave up 1 base and J gave up 5 bases, with 8 bases separating them. Germline CDR1 is LNHNV and CDR2 is YYDKDF (reference sequence). This CDR3 region has 13 residues. CDR3 sequence: CATSRVGGTEAFF. CDR3 sequence (DNA): TGTGCCACCAGCAGAGTGGGGGGGACTGAAGCTTTCTTT. Combining the CDR3 with reference TRBV15 and TRBJ1-1 gives the whole variable domain DAMVIQNPRYQVTQFGKPVTLSCSQTLNHNVMYWYQQKSSQAPKLLFHYYDKDFNNEADTPDNFQSRRPNTSFCFLDIRSPGLGDTAMYLCATSRVGGTEAFFGQGTRLTVV.

This clone was counted only a few times. The chain recombines TRBV5-1 with TRBJ2-6, with D unresolved. Looked up from germline, CDR1 is SGHRS and CDR2 is YFSETQ. There are 15 residues in the CDR3. The ends were cut back, 2 bases at V and 0 bases at J, with 6 bases in the middle. The CDR3 region is CASSLSVSGANVLTF. The CDR3 bases are TGCGCCAGCAGCTTATCTGTCTCTGGGGCCAACGTCCTGACTTTC.

The chain recombines TRBV4-1 with TRBJ2-3; tentatively, D is TRBD2 (6 bases). Trimming removed 0 bases at V and 0 bases at J, with 10 bases between. CDR3 length equals 16 residues. From germline, CDR1 is MGHRA and CDR2 YSYEKL. The CDR3: CASSQEEGLSTDTQYF. CDR3 nucleotides: TGCGCCAGCAGCCAAGAAGAGGGACTTAGCACAGATACGCAGTATTTT.

This clone has more than one count but fewer than ten. The chain has TRBV5-6 and TRBJ1-3; D is uncertain. Trimming left V 0 bases short and J 0 bases short, with 19 bases between. CDR3 length: 19 amino acids. CDR1 SGHDT and CDR2 YYEEEE come from the germline V gene. CDR3: CASSLAEAALTYSGNTIYF. The CDR3 region has the DNA TGTGCCAGCAGCTTGGCGGAGGCAGCCCTTACCTACTCTGGAAACACCATATATTTT.

The genes are TRBV5-1 and TRBJ2-5; TRBD2 matches 7 bases. Germline V lookup: CDR1 SGHRS, CDR2 YFSETQ. This CDR3 is 15 amino acids long. The ends lost 2 bases at V and 5 bases at J; junction bases unmatched: 9. In nucleotides, the CDR3 is TGCGCCAGCAGCTTTCTTCTAGCGGCCGGGGAGACCCAGTACTTC. This translates into CASSFLLAAGETQYF.

V and J are TRBV14 and TRBJ2-7; D might be TRBD2 (6 bases). V was trimmed by 2 bases and J by 7 bases, leaving 15 bases between them. The CDR3 length is 14 residues. The germline gives CDR1 SGHDN, CDR2 FVKESK. CDR3 amino acids: CASSQFRDSLEQYF. CDR3 DNA: TGTGCCAGCAGCCAATTCCGGGACTCTTTAGAGCAGTACTTC.

V and J are TRBV19 and TRBJ2-5, with TRBD2 matching 9 bases. This CDR3 has 14 residues. Germline V gene lookup returns CDR1 LNHDA and CDR2 SQIVND (reference sequence). The V and J ends lost 3 bases and 6 bases, in that order; junction bases with no gene match: 5. The CDR3 DNA sequence: TGTGCCAGTAGTATCCGGACTAGCGTGAAGACCCAGTACTTC. Protein product: CASSIRTSVKTQYF. Full variable domain (outside the CDR3, taken from reference TRBV19 and TRBJ2-5): DGGITQSPKYLFRKEGQNVTLSCEQNLNHDAMYWYRQDPGQGLRLIYYSQIVNDFQKGDIAEGYSVSREKKESFPLTVTSAQKNPTAFYLCASSIRTSVKTQYFGPGTRLLVL.

This chain connects TRBV6-1 to TRBJ2-7; 8 positions match TRBD2. Germline loops: CDR1 MNHNS, CDR2 SASEGT. The CDR3 runs 15 residues. J lost 5 bases, V lost 6 bases, and 12 bases had no gene match. The CDR3 sequence is CASSFKTGGGNEQYF. The CDR3 nucleotides are TGTGCCAGCAGCTTTAAAACGGGAGGGGGAAACGAGCAGTACTTC.

The rearrangement uses TRBV6-1 and TRBJ2-1; 7 nucleotides agree with TRBD2. CDR3 length equals 12 residues. The trim removed 6 bases at V and 7 bases at J, leaving 3 bases unmatched. Looked up from germline, CDR1 is MNHNS and CDR2 is SASEGT. The CDR3 nucleotides are TGTGCCAGCAGCCGGGACTATAATGAGCAGTTCTTC. Its translation is CASSRDYNEQFF.

V and J are TRBV6-1 and TRBJ1-2, with no clear D. The V end lost 8 bases, the J end lost 7 bases, and 14 bases lay between the germline ends. The CDR3 extends over 12 amino acids. Germline assignment: CDR1 MNHNS and CDR2 SASEGT. CDR3: CASDLGTGGYTF. The CDR3 DNA sequence: TGTGCCAGCGATCTCGGAACGGGTGGCTACACCTTC.

The chain joins TRBV6-1 to TRBJ1-5; D gene uncertain. Germline loops: CDR1 MNHNS, CDR2 SASEGT. CDR3 length equals 15 residues. V dropped 2 bases and J dropped 5 bases, with 13 bases sitting between them. CDR3 nucleotide sequence: TGTGCCAGCAGTGAATTCAAGAGAGCTGATCAGCCCCAGCATTTT. Its protein product is CASSEFKRADQPQHF.

The chain combines TRBV4-3 with TRBJ2-7, with a possible D match to TRBD1 (6 bases). Trimming pared 0 bases from V and 5 bases from J, leaving 11 bases between. The CDR3 contains 14 residues. Germline loops: CDR1 LGHNA, CDR2 YSLEER. The CDR3 here is CASSQDSQGNEQYF. DNA for the CDR3: TGCGCCAGCAGCCAAGATTCCCAGGGGAACGAGCAGTACTTC.

J is TRBJ2-4 and V is TRBV18; D is possibly TRBD1 (5 bases). CDR3 size: 15 residues. CDR1 is KGHSH, CDR2 LQKENI, per germline. Trimming took 1 base from V and 3 from J, leaving 10 bases between them. The CDR3 spells CASSPLTGHKNIQYF. CDR3 sequence (DNA): TGTGCCAGCTCACCACTCACAGGCCACAAAAACATTCAGTACTTC.

This clone was found many times. CDR3: CASSQDGLAGTGQFF. CDR3 coding DNA: TGCGCCAGCAGCCAAGACGGACTAGCGGGAACTGGGCAGTTCTTC. The V gene is TRBV4-1, the J gene TRBJ2-1; 12 nucleotides align to TRBD2. Germline lookup yields CDR1 MGHRA and CDR2 YSYEKL. There are 15 residues in the CDR3. V trimming: 0 bases; J trimming: 12 bases; junction bases outside the gene matches: 6.

This clone occurred once. The gene calls are TRBV5-1 and TRBJ2-5; TRBD1 matches 8 bases. With 3 bases clipped from V and 2 bases from J, the junction kept 3 bases outside the gene matches. The CDR3 spans 14 residues. The germline V gene encodes CDR1 SGHRS and CDR2 YFSETQ. CDR3 bases: TGCGCCAGCAGCTGGGGACAGGAACAAGAGACCCAGTACTTC. It is translated as CASSWGQEQETQYF.